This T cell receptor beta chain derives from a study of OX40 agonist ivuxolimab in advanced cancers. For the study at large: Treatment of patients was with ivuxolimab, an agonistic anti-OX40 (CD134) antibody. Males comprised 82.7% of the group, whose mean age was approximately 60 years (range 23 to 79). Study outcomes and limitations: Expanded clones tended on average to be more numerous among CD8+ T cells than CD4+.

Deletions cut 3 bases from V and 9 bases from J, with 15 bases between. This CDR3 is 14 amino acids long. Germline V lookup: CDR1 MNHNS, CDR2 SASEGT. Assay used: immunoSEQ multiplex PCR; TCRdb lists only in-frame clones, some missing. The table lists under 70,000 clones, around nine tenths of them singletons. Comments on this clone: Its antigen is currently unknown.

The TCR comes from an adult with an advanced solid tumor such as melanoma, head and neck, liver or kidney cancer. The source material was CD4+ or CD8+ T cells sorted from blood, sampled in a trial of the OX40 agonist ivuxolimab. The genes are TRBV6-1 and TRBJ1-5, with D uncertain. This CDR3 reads CASSDRRVFGPQHF. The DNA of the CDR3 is TGTGCCAGCAGTGATAGACGGGTTTTCGGGCCCCAGCATTTT.